The T cell receptor (beta chain) described here comes from a study of OX40 agonist ivuxolimab in advanced cancers. Study context: It was permissible to have had prior anti-PD-1, anti-PD-L1 or anti-CTLA-4 therapy, and around 40% had some.

Repertoires were generated with immunoSEQ multiplex PCR, while TCRdb's copy carries only in-frame clones and drops some. The sample consists of 70,000 or so clones, around 89% of them appearing once. V was cut by 2 bases and J by 1 base, with 12 bases left in between. The CDR3 has 16 amino acids. CDR1 and CDR2 (germline): SGHAT, FQNNGV. The source of this sequence is an adult with an advanced solid tumor such as melanoma, head and neck, liver or kidney cancer. The chain recombines TRBV11-2 with TRBJ2-1; D is perhaps TRBD1 or TRBD2 (5 bases each). Sequencing was performed on CD4+ or CD8+ T cells sorted from blood, taken in a trial of the OX40 agonist ivuxolimab. The CDR3 loop is CASSLSVGESYNEQFF. The CDR3 nucleotides read TGTGCCAGCAGCTTATCAGTGGGGGAGTCCTACAATGAGCAGTTCTTC.